This passage covers 30 T cell receptor beta chains from one sample sequenced in a study of CD8+ T cells in alopecia areata. Sequencing templates came from extracted RNA that was reverse transcribed into cDNA. The data were produced by immunoSEQ multiplex PCR, yet TCRdb's version contains in-frame clones alone and is incomplete. The repertoire consists of approximately 200,000 clones, with 45% to 65% occurring once and the leading ten covering roughly 0.7%. The treatment here: oral pan-JAK inhibitor, 5-10 mg twice daily. The material sequenced was CD4+ T cells sorted from blood, taken at week 4, from a patient treated with tofacitinib. Receptor source: a human donor with alopecia areata.

This clone was seen a few times. The J gene is TRBJ2-5, the V gene TRBV28; 10 bases agree with TRBD2. This CDR3 contains 17 residues. Germline CDR1 reads MDHEN; CDR2 reads SYDVKM. V gave up 3 bases and J gave up 7 bases; unmatched junction bases: 14. The CDR3 region is CASSFRRTSGRLGTQYF. The CDR3 region has the DNA TGTGCCAGCAGTTTCCGGCGGACTAGCGGCCGGTTGGGGACCCAGTACTTC.

The chain carries TRBV27 and TRBJ2-3; perhaps TRBD2 as D (5 bases). The germline gives CDR1 MNHEY, CDR2 SMNVEV (reference sequence). The CDR3 extends over 14 amino acids. V lost 2 bases to trimming and J lost 7 bases, with 13 bases between them. The CDR3 sequence is CASSLRTSPNTQYF. The CDR3 DNA reads as TGTGCCAGCAGTTTAAGGACTTCCCCCAATACGCAGTATTTT.

The V gene is TRBV2, the J gene TRBJ2-7; unclear D gene. Looked up from germline, CDR1 is SNHLY and CDR2 is FYNNEI. This CDR3 region has 14 residues. Trimming cost V 7 bases and J 0 bases, with 13 bases left between them. CDR3 nucleotide sequence: TGTGCCAGCAATGTTGACGGCGACTCCTACGAGCAGTACTTC. Translating gives CASNVDGDSYEQYF.

The V and J genes are TRBV30 and TRBJ2-3; the D is unclear. The ends were cut back, 4 bases at V and 4 bases at J, with 12 bases in the middle. From germline, CDR1 is GTSNPN and CDR2 SVGIG (reference sequence). The CDR3 spans 13 residues. The CDR3 coding sequence is TGTGCCTGGACGAATCTTCATGCAGATACGCAGTATTTT. It yields the protein CAWTNLHADTQYF.

The chain uses TRBV7-2 and TRBJ2-7; D not resolved. This CDR3 comprises 12 residues. Germline V gene data show CDR1 as SGHTA and CDR2 as FQGNSA. V was shortened by 6 bases and J by 2 bases, with 8 bases between the two germline ends. CDR3 protein: CASSYTPYEQYF. DNA of the CDR3: TGTGCCAGCAGTTACACTCCCTACGAGCAGTACTTC.

V gene TRBV29-1 combines with J gene TRBJ2-1, with D possibly being TRBD2 (6 bases). This CDR3 spans 12 amino acids. Germline CDR1 reads SQVTM; CDR2 reads ANQGSEA. Between the trimmed V and J ends, which lost 2 bases and 12 bases, there was a span of 14 bases. The CDR3 here is CSVEYVGTLQFF. Here the CDR3 DNA reads TGCAGCGTTGAATATGTCGGGACTCTGCAGTTCTTC.

The CDR3 DNA reads as TGTGCCAGCAGCGGGTGGGGGACAGACTCTGGAAACACCATATATTTT. Translating it yields CASSGWGTDSGNTIYF. The chain has TRBV7-2 and TRBJ1-3, with TRBD1 identical over 7 bases. Per germline, CDR1 SGHTA and CDR2 FQGNSA. CDR3 length equals 16 residues. Unmatched junction bases numbered 7, after V lost 5 bases and J lost 0 bases.

CDR3 in amino acids: CASSSPGTQPTF. CDR3 bases: TGTGCCAGCAGTTCCCCAGGGACACAGCCGACCTTC. The V gene is TRBV28, the J gene TRBJ1-2, with D tentatively TRBD1 (6 bases). Germline loops: CDR1 MDHEN, CDR2 SYDVKM. Trimming left V 4 bases short and J 14 bases short, with 17 bases between. The CDR3 sequence is 12 residues long.

The chain is built from TRBV25-1 and TRBJ2-1; no definite D call. This CDR3 is 16 amino acids long. CDR1 and CDR2 from the germline V gene are MGHDK and SYGVNS. Between the trimmed V and J ends, which lost 4 bases and 6 bases, there was a span of 19 bases. In DNA form, the CDR3 reads TGTGCCAGCAGTGGACCCGACCCCGGGCGGTCCAATGAGCAGTTCTTC. It translates to CASSGPDPGRSNEQFF. Variable domain in full (rest from reference TRBV25-1 and TRBJ2-1): EADIYQTPRYLVIGTGKKITLECSQTMGHDKMYWYQQDPGMELHLIHYSYGVNSTEKGDLSSESTVSRIRTEHFPLTLESARPSHTSQYLCASSGPDPGRSNEQFFGPGTRLTVL.

The chain has TRBV30 and TRBJ2-2; D is tentatively TRBD1 or TRBD2 (6 bases each). This CDR3 is 15 amino acids long. The V gene's germline CDR1 is GTSNPN and CDR2 SVGIG (reference sequence). V gave up 5 bases and J gave up 0 bases, with 13 bases separating them. The CDR3 nucleotides are TGTGCCTGGGCTAAGGGGGGCCCGAACACCGGGGAGCTGTTTTTT. Its protein product is CAWAKGGPNTGELFF.

The CDR3 DNA is TGTGCCAGCAGCTTCCGCATAGCGGGAGGGCAAACAGATACGCAGTATTTT. As protein: CASSFRIAGGQTDTQYF. The chain is built from TRBV7-8 and TRBJ2-3; TRBD2 aligns across 11 bases. The junction had 8 bases not matched to a gene; V was cut back by 3 bases and J by 3 bases. Germline lookup yields CDR1 SGHVS and CDR2 FQNEAQ. This CDR3 is built from 17 residues.

The chain couples TRBV6-5 to TRBJ1-2, with TRBD1 matching over 8 bases. The germline gives CDR1 MNHEY, CDR2 SVGAGI. Unmatched junction bases numbered 2, after V lost 2 bases and J lost 3 bases. There are 14 residues in the CDR3. CDR3 residues: CASSYDRGDYGYTF. The CDR3 region has the DNA TGTGCCAGCAGTTACGACAGGGGCGACTATGGCTACACCTTC.

The rearrangement links TRBV29-1 to TRBJ2-3; no definite D call. The CDR3 covers 14 residues. V was trimmed by 4 bases and J by 6 bases, leaving 17 bases between them. The V gene's germline CDR1 is SQVTM and CDR2 ANQGSEA. The CDR3 region is CSVVLGVGMDTQYF. DNA for the CDR3: TGCAGCGTTGTTTTAGGCGTGGGAATGGATACGCAGTATTTT.

This sequence joins TRBV28 and TRBJ1-2, with D uncertain. Trimming pared 2 bases from V and 9 bases from J, leaving 22 bases between. CDR1 is MDHEN, CDR2 SYDVKM, per germline. The CDR3 loop spans 16 amino acids. The DNA of the CDR3 is TGTGCCAGCAGTTTAGCAGGAACACACTCTGTCGATCGCTACACCTTC. Protein: CASSLAGTHSVDRYTF.

A few counts support this clone. V gene TRBV29-1 combines with J gene TRBJ2-5, with a tentative D call TRBD1 (5 bases). The ends were cut back, 5 bases at V and 5 bases at J, with 9 bases in the middle. This CDR3 contains 11 residues. CDR1 and CDR2 (germline): SQVTM, ANQGSEA. CDR3 in amino acids: CSVIRVETQYF. The CDR3 bases are TGCAGCGTTATCAGGGTGGAGACCCAGTACTTC.

The genes are TRBV30 and TRBJ2-7; tentatively, D is TRBD2 (5 bases). This CDR3 is 14 amino acids long. Germline V gives CDR1 GTSNPN, CDR2 SVGIG (reference sequence). The V end lost 0 bases, the J end lost 6 bases, and 15 bases lay between the germline ends. CDR3 in DNA: TGTGCCTGGAGTGTACCGGGAACGGCCGGCGAGCAGTACTTC. Translation gives CAWSVPGTAGEQYF.

The chain joins TRBV6-1 to TRBJ1-4; D is unclear. This CDR3 is built from 13 residues. The germline V gene has CDR1 MNHNS and CDR2 SASEGT. V lost 5 bases and J lost 11, with 15 bases in between. The CDR3 DNA is TGTGCCAGCAGTCTTGGAAACGGTGAGAAACTGTTTTTT. The encoded protein is CASSLGNGEKLFF.

The chain uses TRBV29-1 and TRBJ2-5, with 8 bases matching TRBD2. Germline CDR1 and CDR2: SQVTM and ANQGSEA. The CDR3 totals 14 residues. CDR3 protein: CSSSTGGWTETQYF. The DNA of the CDR3 is TGCAGTTCCTCAACGGGAGGGTGGACAGAGACCCAGTACTTC.

The rearrangement joins TRBV6-5 to TRBJ2-7; D is perhaps TRBD1 (5 bases). The CDR3 totals 15 residues. V was clipped by 8 bases and J by 0 bases, with 17 bases between them. Per germline, CDR1 MNHEY and CDR2 SVGAGI. The CDR3 nucleotides are TGTGCCAGCCGGAGTTGGGGCAGAACCTCCTACGAGCAGTACTTC. It encodes CASRSWGRTSYEQYF.

The chain carries TRBV30 and TRBJ1-2; D possibly corresponds to TRBD1 (5 bases). CDR1 and CDR2 from the germline V gene are GTSNPN and SVGIG (reference sequence). The CDR3 covers 12 residues. V lost 4 bases, J lost 1 base, and 7 bases lay in between. For the CDR3, the DNA is TGTGCCTGGAAAGGGGATAACTATGGCTACACCTTC. Amino acids: CAWKGDNYGYTF. The variable domain in full, completed from reference TRBV30 and TRBJ1-2, reads SQTIHQWPATLVQPVGSPLSLECTVEGTSNPNLYWYRQAAGRGLQLLFYSVGIGQISSEVPQNLSASRPQDRQFILSSKKLLLSDSGFYLCAWKGDNYGYTFGSGTRLTVV.

V is TRBV29-1 and J is TRBJ1-4; D is unresolved. The CDR3 covers 13 residues. Looked up from germline, CDR1 is SQVTM and CDR2 is ANQGSEA. V gave up 6 bases and J gave up 12 bases, with 20 bases separating them. CDR3 sequence: CSVSGNRFSELFF. The CDR3 region has the DNA TGCAGCGTCTCGGGTAATCGGTTCAGCGAACTGTTTTTT.

The chain employs TRBV30 and TRBJ2-1; TRBD2 agrees at 7 bases. The CDR3 totals 15 residues. CDR1 is GTSNPN, CDR2 SVGIG, per germline (reference sequence). V was pared by 5 bases and J by 4 bases, with 11 bases of the junction left unmatched. The CDR3 is CAWAWGGYPYNEQFF. DNA for the CDR3: TGTGCCTGGGCATGGGGGGGATACCCTTACAATGAGCAGTTCTTC.

The gene calls are TRBV2 and TRBJ2-1; no clear D gene. V was trimmed by 6 bases and J by 5 bases, leaving 5 bases between them. Germline assignment: CDR1 SNHLY and CDR2 FYNNEI. CDR3 length: 11 residues. CDR3 residues: CASSPNNEQFF. The CDR3 DNA is TGTGCCAGCAGCCCTAACAATGAGCAGTTCTTC.

The rearrangement uses TRBV9 and TRBJ2-7; 10 nucleotides line up with TRBD2. Germline trimming cut 2 bases from V and 4 bases from J; bases unmatched to any gene: 6. The CDR3 loop spans 15 amino acids. CDR1 and CDR2 (germline): SGDLS, YYNGEE. The CDR3 DNA reads as TGTGCCAGCAGCGTTGGCCTAGCGGGAGTGTACGAGCAGTACTTC. It translates to CASSVGLAGVYEQYF. The variable domain in full, with the rest retrieved from reference TRBV9 and TRBJ2-7, is DSGVTQTPKHLITATGQRVTLRCSPRSGDLSVYWYQQSLDQGLQFLIQYYNGEERAKGNILERFSAQQFPDLHSELNLSSLELGDSALYFCASSVGLAGVYEQYFGPGTRLTVT.

This chain uses TRBV2 with TRBJ2-5; D is unresolved. Looked up from germline, CDR1 is SNHLY and CDR2 is FYNNEI. V lost 6 bases to trimming and J lost 4 bases, with 15 bases between them. The CDR3 length is 14 residues. CDR3 DNA: TGTGCCAGCAGACCTCTGCTTGTGCGAGAGACCCAGTACTTC. Amino acids: CASRPLLVRETQYF.

This clone has a handful of counts. The identical CDR3 is also encoded by other nucleotide sequences in the sample. This chain connects TRBV20-1 to TRBJ1-5; D ambiguous. The CDR3 covers 11 residues. The V gene's germline CDR1 is DFQATT and CDR2 SNEGSKA (reference sequence). V lost 3 bases and J lost 4, with 4 bases in between. The CDR3 is CSASSNQPQHF. The CDR3 DNA is TGCAGTGCTAGTAGTAATCAGCCCCAGCATTTT.

This clone was observed a handful of times. The rearrangement uses TRBV30 and TRBJ2-7; the match to TRBD1 covers 10 bases. J was trimmed by 2 bases and V by 4 bases; bases with no gene match: 5. This CDR3 spans 14 amino acids. Germline loops: CDR1 GTSNPN, CDR2 SVGIG (reference sequence). CDR3 bases: TGTGCCTGGATGACCGGGACAGGGGCCTACGAGCAGTACTTC. Translation gives CAWMTGTGAYEQYF.

V is TRBV27 and J is TRBJ2-5; D remains unclear. The CDR3 totals 13 residues. The V end was cut by 3 bases, the J end by 5 bases, with 10 bases between. Germline V gene lookup returns CDR1 MNHEY and CDR2 SMNVEV (reference sequence). The CDR3 DNA is TGTGCCAGCAGTTTTGTCAGGTCGGAGACCCAGTACTTC. Translation: CASSFVRSETQYF.

This rearrangement joins TRBV5-6 to TRBJ2-7; D is unclear. The length of the CDR3 is 13 residues. V shed 0 bases and J shed 5 bases, with 9 bases lying between them. Per the germline V gene, CDR1 is SGHDT and CDR2 is YYEEEE. As DNA, the CDR3 is TGTGCCAGCAGCTTGGCCGGTGGCGACGAGCAGTACTTC. The encoded protein is CASSLAGGDEQYF. Complete variable domain (other parts from reference TRBV5-6 and TRBJ2-7): DAGVTQSPTHLIKTRGQQVTLRCSPKSGHDTVSWYQQALGQGPQFIFQYYEEEERQRGNFPDRFSGHQFPNYSSELNVNALLLGDSALYLCASSLAGGDEQYFGPGTRLTVT.

This clone was observed a handful of times. The chain has TRBV15 and TRBJ1-5; tentative D call: TRBD1 (5 bases). Germline CDR1 LNHNV, CDR2 YYDKDF (reference sequence). Trimming stripped 0 bases from V and 10 bases from J, with 13 bases between. CDR3 size: 14 residues. For the CDR3, the DNA is TGTGCCACCAGCAGAGATTGGGGCACCGGACCCCAGCATTTT. It specifies CATSRDWGTGPQHF.